The 30 T cell receptor beta chains presented below share a single source sample, sequenced in a study of T cell responses to AZD1222 COVID-19 vaccine. Using immunoSEQ multiplex PCR, the repertoire was profiled, and TCRdb retains in-frame clones only, with some absent. The sample shows 70,000 to 75,000 clones, around three quarters of them seen only once. Sequencing used peripheral blood, obtained 28 days after the second AZD1222 dose. All receptors come from an adult who received the AZD1222 COVID-19 vaccine.

The V gene is TRBV2, the J gene TRBJ1-1; TRBD1 might be the D (5 bases). Germline values: CDR1 SNHLY, CDR2 FYNNEI. This CDR3 region has 13 residues. Trimming removed 2 bases at V and 8 bases at J, with 12 bases between. The CDR3 spells CASSESGASEAFF. CDR3 nucleotides: TGTGCCAGCAGTGAATCTGGGGCTTCCGAAGCTTTCTTT. Combining the CDR3 with reference TRBV2 and TRBJ1-1 gives the whole variable domain EPEVTQTPSHQVTQMGQEVILRCVPISNHLYFYWYRQILGQKVEFLVSFYNNEISEKSEIFDDQFSVERPDGSNFTLKIRSTKLEDSAMYFCASSESGASEAFFGQGTRLTVV.

The rearrangement links TRBV4-3 to TRBJ2-3; 7 nucleotides line up with TRBD2. With 0 bases clipped from V and 3 bases from J, the junction kept 3 bases outside the gene matches. The CDR3 consists of 15 residues. Germline CDR1 reads LGHNA; CDR2 reads YSLEER. The CDR3 loop reads CASSQDAGGTDTQYF. CDR3 DNA: TGCGCCAGCAGCCAAGATGCCGGGGGGACAGATACGCAGTATTTT.

V gene TRBV15 combines with J gene TRBJ1-5; D gene ambiguous. CDR3 length equals 16 residues. Trimming left V 0 bases short and J 1 base short, with 10 bases between. The V gene's germline CDR1 is LNHNV and CDR2 YYDKDF (reference sequence). The CDR3: CATSRDQTVSNQPQHF. In nucleotides, the CDR3 is TGTGCCACCAGCAGAGATCAAACCGTGAGCAATCAGCCCCAGCATTTT.

The V and J genes are TRBV3-1 (or the pseudogene TRBV3-2) and TRBJ2-7, with a possible D match to TRBD1 (5 bases). Trimming left V 4 bases short and J 2 bases short, with 12 bases between. Germline values: CDR1 LGHDT, CDR2 YNNKEL (reference sequence). The CDR3 has 14 residues. The CDR3 DNA is TGTGCCAGCAGCCCGCAGACAGCTACCTACGAGCAGTACTTC. As protein: CASSPQTATYEQYF.

The rearrangement joins TRBV28 to TRBJ2-3, with 8 bases lining up with TRBD2. CDR1 MDHEN and CDR2 SYDVKM come from the germline V gene. The CDR3 has 17 amino acids. J gave up 2 bases and V 3 bases, and 10 bases lay outside the gene matches. CDR3: CASSLMTAAGDTDTQYF. CDR3 nucleotide sequence: TGTGCCAGCAGTTTGATGACGGCAGCGGGAGACACAGATACGCAGTATTTT.

This chain uses TRBV5-1 with TRBJ2-5, with 12 bases lining up with TRBD2. V lost 3 bases and J lost 5; bases outside the gene matches: 8. CDR3 length: 16 residues. CDR1 and CDR2 (germline): SGHRS, YFSETQ. DNA of the CDR3: TGCGCCAGCAGCTACACTAGCGGGGGGCCGGGGGAGACCCAGTACTTC. Translated, it gives CASSYTSGGPGETQYF.

This sequence joins TRBV7-6 and TRBJ1-1; TRBD1 matches 9 bases. Germline CDR1 reads SGHVS; CDR2 reads FNYEAQ. The ends lost 4 bases at V and 5 bases at J; junction bases unmatched: 8. This CDR3 has 15 amino acids. The CDR3: CASSSGTGGWTEAFF. As DNA, the CDR3 is TGTGCCAGCAGCTCTGGTACAGGGGGCTGGACTGAAGCTTTCTTT.

The chain joins TRBV7-3 to TRBJ2-1; 12 bases agree with TRBD2. Germline CDR1 and CDR2: SGHTA and FQGTGA. Losses at the gene ends were 5 bases for V and 4 bases for J; bases not matched to a gene: 12. The length of the CDR3 is 18 residues. DNA for the CDR3: TGTGCCAGCAGCCCGTCACAACTAGCGGGAGGCGGTTACAATGAGCAGTTCTTC. This translates into CASSPSQLAGGGYNEQFF.

V gene TRBV7-3 combines with J gene TRBJ2-2, with D tentatively TRBD1 (5 bases). Germline CDR1 SGHTA, CDR2 FQGTGA. Deletions cut 3 bases from V and 6 bases from J, with 17 bases between. This CDR3 contains 16 residues. The CDR3 nucleotides are TGTGCCAGCAGCTTTGGTGCAGGGCTTGGAGCCGGGGAGCTGTTTTTT. It yields the protein CASSFGAGLGAGELFF.

The CDR3 nucleotides read TGCGCCAGCAGTGCCTCCGGCCAAGGTCGTATTGAAGCTTTCTTT. This encodes CASSASGQGRIEAFF. The chain is built from TRBV10-1 and TRBJ1-1; D remains ambiguous. CDR3 size: 15 residues. Germline CDR1 reads WNHNN; CDR2 reads SYGVQD (reference sequence). V lost 4 bases and J 7 bases, leaving 19 bases between the germline ends.

The genes are TRBV5-1 and TRBJ1-1, with D maybe TRBD1 (5 bases). V lost 1 base, J lost 0 bases, and 10 bases lay in between. The CDR3 is made up of 15 amino acids. Germline CDR1 and CDR2: SGHRS and YFSETQ. For the CDR3, the DNA is TGCGCCAGCAGCTTGCAAGGGGATATGAACACTGAAGCTTTCTTT. Encoded protein: CASSLQGDMNTEAFF.

The J gene is TRBJ2-7, the V gene TRBV4-3; tentatively, D is TRBD1 (6 bases). Trimming left V 1 base short and J 3 bases short, with 13 bases between. From germline, CDR1 is LGHNA and CDR2 YSLEER. The CDR3 totals 15 residues. The DNA for the CDR3 is TGCGCCAGCAGCCAAGGGGGGCTTAGTATCTACGAGCAGTACTTC. It codes for CASSQGGLSIYEQYF.

The V and J genes are TRBV28 and TRBJ1-6; D uncertain. The length of the CDR3 is 15 residues. Germline V CDR1 and CDR2: MDHEN, SYDVKM. V lost 6 bases and J 8 bases, leaving 17 bases between the germline ends. CDR3 amino acids: CASSTSRVGDSPLHF. The CDR3 DNA is TGTGCCAGCAGCACGAGTAGGGTCGGTGATTCACCCCTCCACTTT. The complete variable domain, with remaining parts taken from reference TRBV28 and TRBJ1-6, reads DVKVTQSSRYLVKRTGEKVFLECVQDMDHENMFWYRQDPGLGLRLIYFSYDVKMKEKGDIPEGYSVSREKKERFSLILESASTNQTSMYLCASSTSRVGDSPLHFGNGTRLTVT.

V usage is TRBV7-3 and J usage is TRBJ2-1; D is possibly TRBD2 (5 bases). V was trimmed by 1 base and J by 5 bases, leaving 9 bases between them. CDR3 size: 14 residues. CDR1 SGHTA and CDR2 FQGTGA come from the germline V gene. The CDR3 region has the DNA TGTGCCAGCAGCTTAAATCTAGCAGACAATGAGCAGTTCTTC. Translated, it gives CASSLNLADNEQFF.

The chain joins TRBV28 to TRBJ2-7; TRBD2 agrees at 11 bases. In germline, CDR1 is MDHEN, CDR2 SYDVKM. Losses at the gene ends were 4 bases for V and 5 bases for J; bases not matched to a gene: 7. The CDR3 runs 15 residues. CDR3 DNA sequence: TGTGCCAGCAGTTCCCCGGCTAGCGGGAGGCACGAGCAGTACTTC. The encoded protein is CASSSPASGRHEQYF.

The chain combines TRBV28 with TRBJ2-1, with TRBD1 matching 7 bases. Germline loops: CDR1 MDHEN, CDR2 SYDVKM. The junction had 4 bases not matched to a gene; V was cut back by 5 bases and J by 6 bases. This CDR3 region has 13 residues. CDR3 amino acids: CASSRNRGNEQFF. The DNA of the CDR3 is TGTGCCAGCAGTAGGAACAGGGGCAATGAGCAGTTCTTC.

This rearrangement joins TRBV14 to TRBJ2-5; D is perhaps TRBD1 or TRBD2 (5 bases each). This CDR3 has 17 amino acids. CDR1 and CDR2 from the germline V gene are SGHDN and FVKESK. Trimming left V 0 bases short and J 2 bases short, with 16 bases between. CDR3 nucleotides: TGTGCCAGCAGCCAAGAATGGTATACGGGGCAACAAGAGACCCAGTACTTC. It is translated as CASSQEWYTGQQETQYF.

This chain connects TRBV6-5 to TRBJ1-2; 8 bases fit TRBD1. The CDR3 is 15 residues long. The germline V gene has CDR1 MNHEY and CDR2 SVGAGI. V was clipped by 5 bases and J by 8 bases; unmatched bases: 13. The CDR3 protein is CASSTRTGRVHGYTF. CDR3 bases: TGTGCCAGCAGTACCCGGACAGGGAGAGTACACGGCTACACCTTC.

This clone came up once. V is TRBV28 and J is TRBJ2-2, with 7 bases matching TRBD1. The germline V gene has CDR1 MDHEN and CDR2 SYDVKM. V shed 6 bases and J 0 bases; nucleotides not matched to a gene: 10. This CDR3 region has 17 residues. The CDR3 sequence: CASSFPPTGTNTGELFF. The DNA for the CDR3 is TGTGCCAGCAGCTTCCCCCCGACAGGGACGAACACCGGGGAGCTGTTTTTT. Supplemented by reference TRBV28 and TRBJ2-2, the full variable domain reads DVKVTQSSRYLVKRTGEKVFLECVQDMDHENMFWYRQDPGLGLRLIYFSYDVKMKEKGDIPEGYSVSREKKERFSLILESASTNQTSMYLCASSFPPTGTNTGELFFGEGSRLTVL.

The chain employs TRBV27 and TRBJ2-3, with D possibly being TRBD1 (5 bases). The CDR3 has 16 amino acids. V was shortened by 4 bases and J by 4 bases, with 18 bases between the two germline ends. The germline V gene has CDR1 MNHEY and CDR2 SMNVEV (reference sequence). This CDR3 is CASSWSGQGGPDTQYF. The CDR3 DNA is TGTGCCAGCAGTTGGTCCGGCCAGGGTGGGCCAGATACGCAGTATTTT.

V gene TRBV6-6 combines with J gene TRBJ1-5; TRBD1 might be the D (5 bases). Germline V gene data show CDR1 as MNHNY and CDR2 as SVGAGI (reference sequence). Trimming took off 2 bases at V and 3 bases at J, with 8 bases between the two ends. The CDR3 totals 14 residues. CDR3 coding DNA: TGTGCCAGCAGTTACCCGGGGGTCAATCAGCCCCAGCATTTT. It specifies CASSYPGVNQPQHF.

V usage is TRBV5-1 and J usage is TRBJ1-3, with 8 positions matching TRBD1. The trim removed 4 bases at V and 0 bases at J, leaving 3 bases unmatched. The CDR3 extends over 15 amino acids. CDR1 SGHRS and CDR2 YFSETQ come from the germline V gene. Here the CDR3 reads CASSGDRSSGNTIYF. The CDR3 DNA follows: TGCGCCAGCAGCGGGGACAGGAGCTCTGGAAACACCATATATTTT.

This chain uses TRBV7-8 with TRBJ2-5; 8 nucleotides align to TRBD2. V lost 5 bases, J lost 4 bases, and 6 bases stayed unmatched. CDR1 and CDR2 from the germline V gene are SGHVS and FQNEAQ. CDR3 length: 14 residues. The CDR3 spells CASSPGGGLETQYF. The CDR3 nucleotides read TGTGCCAGCAGCCCAGGCGGGGGGCTAGAGACCCAGTACTTC. The whole variable domain, filled in from reference TRBV7-8 and TRBJ2-5, reads GAGVSQSPRYKVAKRGQDVALRCDPISGHVSLFWYQQALGQGPEFLTYFQNEAQLDKSGLPSDRFFAERPEGSVSTLKIQRTQQEDSAVYLCASSPGGGLETQYFGPGTRLLVL.

The chain joins TRBV5-1 to TRBJ2-7; D not certain. The germline V gene encodes CDR1 SGHRS and CDR2 YFSETQ. V was pared by 4 bases and J by 1 base, with 9 bases between. The length of the CDR3 is 13 residues. The CDR3 DNA follows: TGCGCCAGCAGCATGGACGGGTCCTACGAGCAGTACTTC. It specifies CASSMDGSYEQYF.

This chain joins TRBV7-2 and TRBJ2-7, with D perhaps matching TRBD2 (5 bases). This CDR3 contains 13 residues. Looked up from germline, CDR1 is SGHTA and CDR2 is FQGNSA. V was clipped by 5 bases and J by 3 bases, with 11 bases between them. Here the CDR3 DNA reads TGTGCCAGCAGCCCAGATAGCGTCTACGAGCAGTACTTC. Its translation is CASSPDSVYEQYF. The full variable domain, with the rest looked up from reference TRBV7-2 and TRBJ2-7, is GAGVSQSPSNKVTEKGKDVELRCDPISGHTALYWYRQSLGQGLEFLIYFQGNSAPDKSGLPSDRFSAERTGGSVSTLTIQRTQQEDSAVYLCASSPDSVYEQYFGPGTRLTVT.

The chain has TRBV28 and TRBJ2-1; 10 positions match TRBD2. The V and J ends lost 4 bases and 1 base, in that order; junction bases with no gene match: 13. The CDR3 sequence is 19 residues long. The V gene's germline CDR1 is MDHEN and CDR2 SYDVKM. The CDR3 reads CASSSYGGRTSGSYNEQFF. The CDR3 DNA reads as TGTGCCAGCAGTTCGTACGGAGGGAGGACTAGCGGTTCCTACAATGAGCAGTTCTTC.

The J gene is TRBJ1-5, the V gene TRBV7-2; D not certain. Germline V gives CDR1 SGHTA, CDR2 FQGNSA. V was pared by 5 bases and J by 7 bases, with 9 bases between. CDR3 length: 12 amino acids. CDR3 residues: CASSNPQQPQHF. The CDR3 DNA sequence: TGTGCCAGCAGCAACCCTCAACAGCCCCAGCATTTT.

This chain connects TRBV3-1 (or the pseudogene TRBV3-2) to TRBJ2-7; 7 bases map to TRBD2. The CDR3 covers 16 residues. Germline CDR1 and CDR2: LGHDT and YNNKEL (reference sequence). The V and J ends lost 4 bases and 0 bases, in that order; junction bases with no gene match: 9. CDR3 bases: TGTGCCAGCAGCCTAGTTTGGGGGAGGGACTCCTACGAGCAGTACTTC. This gives the protein CASSLVWGRDSYEQYF.

The chain has TRBV13 and TRBJ2-1, with 8 bases lining up with TRBD1. The CDR3 consists of 15 residues. With V trimmed by 5 bases and J by 5 bases, 8 bases remained unmatched. The germline CDR1 and CDR2 sequences are PRHDT and FYEKMQ (reference sequence). DNA of the CDR3: TGTGCCAGCAGCGGCTCAGGGGGCCCTCACAATGAGCAGTTCTTC. It is translated as CASSGSGGPHNEQFF.

This chain uses TRBV7-6 with TRBJ2-3, with TRBD2 identical over 14 bases. Germline CDR1 and CDR2: SGHVS and FNYEAQ. This CDR3 region has 14 residues. V dropped 5 bases and J dropped 14; count of bases not matched to a gene: 9. The CDR3 region has the DNA TGTGCCAGCAGCCCGACGACTAGCGGGGGGGCCGGGTATTTT. Translation: CASSPTTSGGAGYF. Looking up the rest from reference TRBV7-6 and TRBJ2-3 gives the full variable domain: GAGVSQSPRYKVTKRGQDVALRCDPISGHVSLYWYRQALGQGPEFLTYFNYEAQQDKSGLPNDRFSAERPEGSISTLTIQRTEQRDSAMYRCASSPTTSGGAGYFGPGTRLTVL.